The present TCR beta chain was sequenced within a study of blood T cell repertoires in COVID-19. Across the study: The United States, Italy and Spain provided the acute and convalescent COVID-19 samples. Nucleic acid was either cDNA or gDNA, and it came from T cells, B-cell-depleted T cells, or PBMCs.

From germline, CDR1 is MNHNS and CDR2 SASEGT. The CDR3 is made up of 13 amino acids. V lost 3 bases and J lost 4, with 9 bases in between. Authors' analysis steps: Counts of nucleated cells, estimated from reference gene primer amplification, were obtained. The method was immunoSEQ multiplex PCR; TCRdb's version includes in-frame clones alone and lacks a portion of them. Clone size and the V and J calls come from that table; the DNA yielded D and trimming. The data show around 120,000 clones, with 70% to 90% seen just once and approximately 7.9% held by the top ten. The chain uses TRBV6-1 and TRBJ1-2; possibly TRBD1 for D (5 bases). Sample: peripheral blood. This TCR was sampled from a man in his 70s who had recovered from COVID-19. In DNA, the CDR3 is TGTGCCAGCAGTGACAGGGAACTCTATGGCTACACCTTC. Translated: CASSDRELYGYTF.